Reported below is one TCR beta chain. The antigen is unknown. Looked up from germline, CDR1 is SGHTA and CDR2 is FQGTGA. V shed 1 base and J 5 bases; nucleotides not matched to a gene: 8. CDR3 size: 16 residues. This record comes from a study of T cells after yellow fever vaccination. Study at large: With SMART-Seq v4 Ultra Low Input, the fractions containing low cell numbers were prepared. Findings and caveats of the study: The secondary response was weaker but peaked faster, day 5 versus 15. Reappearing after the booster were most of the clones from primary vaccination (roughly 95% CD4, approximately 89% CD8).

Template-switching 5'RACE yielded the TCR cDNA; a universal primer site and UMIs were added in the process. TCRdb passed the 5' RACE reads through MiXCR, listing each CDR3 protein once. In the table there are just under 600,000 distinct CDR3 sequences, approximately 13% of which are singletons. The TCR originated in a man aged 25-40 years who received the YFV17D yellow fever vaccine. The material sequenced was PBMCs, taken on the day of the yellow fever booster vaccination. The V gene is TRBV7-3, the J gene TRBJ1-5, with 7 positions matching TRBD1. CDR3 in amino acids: CASSLKAQGIDQPQHF. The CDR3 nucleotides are TGTGCCAGCAGCTTAAAAGCACAGGGGATCGATCAGCCCCAGCATTTT.